The present entry profiles one TCR beta chain with its context. The assay was run at deep level. An approximately 200 ng quantity of DNA, approximately 29,000 T cell genomes, went into the sorted-subset replicate PCRs. Here immunoSEQ multiplex PCR was the method, and the copy in TCRdb shows in-frame clones only, minus some. This sample has over a million clones, with roughly 97% found just once. This sample was taken from a study of shared clonotypes between healthy human individuals. Naive CD4+ cells were CD45RA-selected; the remaining cells were memory. Per the germline V gene, CDR1 is SQVTM and CDR2 is ANQGSEA. This CDR3 is built from 14 residues. V lost 4 bases and J lost 2; bases outside the gene matches: 3.

Material: naive CD4+ T cells sorted from blood. Subset in this sample: CD45RA+ positively selected. This rearrangement joins TRBV29-1 to TRBJ2-7; 12 nucleotides align to TRBD2. The TCR was taken from a man younger than 40 in good health. CDR3 sequence reads: CSVVGTSGPYEQYF. The CDR3 DNA reads as TGCAGCGTTGTTGGGACTAGCGGGCCCTACGAGCAGTACTTC.